The TCR beta chain under discussion was sequenced for a study of blood T cell repertoires in COVID-19. Only in-frame clones appear in the TCRdb table, and some are missing; sequencing was by immunoSEQ multiplex PCR. The table lists approximately 500,000 clones, approximately 83% of them singletons. The V end lost 7 bases, the J end lost 3 bases, and 17 bases lay between the germline ends. This CDR3 has 15 residues. Germline V gene lookup returns CDR1 SGDLS and CDR2 YYNGEE. The sequence was obtained from a human donor in a cohort sampled during active COVID-19. This rearrangement joins TRBV9 to TRBJ2-1; a possible D gene is TRBD2 (6 bases). The sequenced sample consisted of peripheral blood. CDR3 nucleotide sequence: TGTGCCAGCGGGCTTCACGGGAGTCTCTACAATGAGCAGTTCTTC. Its protein is CASGLHGSLYNEQFF.